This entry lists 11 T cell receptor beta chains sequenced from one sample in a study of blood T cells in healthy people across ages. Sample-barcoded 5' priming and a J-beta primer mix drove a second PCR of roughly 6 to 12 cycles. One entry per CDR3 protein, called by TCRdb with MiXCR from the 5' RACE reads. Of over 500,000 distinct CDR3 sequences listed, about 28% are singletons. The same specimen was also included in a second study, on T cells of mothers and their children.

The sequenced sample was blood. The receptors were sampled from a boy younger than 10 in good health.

The CDR3 reads CASSVALGDYEQYF. CDR3 nucleotides: TGTGCCAGCAGCGTAGCCCTAGGGGACTACGAGCAGTACTTC. The rearrangement uses TRBV9 and TRBJ2-7; TRBD1 is a possible D gene (5 bases). Germline loops: CDR1 SGDLS, CDR2 YYNGEE. The CDR3 runs 14 residues. V lost 0 bases and J lost 3, with 10 bases in between. Full variable domain (remainder filled in from reference TRBV9 and TRBJ2-7): DSGVTQTPKHLITATGQRVTLRCSPRSGDLSVYWYQQSLDQGLQFLIQYYNGEERAKGNILERFSAQQFPDLHSELNLSSLELGDSALYFCASSVALGDYEQYFGPGTRLTVT.

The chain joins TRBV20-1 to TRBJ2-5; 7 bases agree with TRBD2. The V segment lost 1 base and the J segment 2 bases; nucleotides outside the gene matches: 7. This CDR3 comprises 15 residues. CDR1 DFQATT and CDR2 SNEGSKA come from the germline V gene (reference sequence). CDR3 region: CSARGASSGQETQYF. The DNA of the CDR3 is TGCAGTGCTAGAGGGGCGTCTAGCGGTCAAGAGACCCAGTACTTC.

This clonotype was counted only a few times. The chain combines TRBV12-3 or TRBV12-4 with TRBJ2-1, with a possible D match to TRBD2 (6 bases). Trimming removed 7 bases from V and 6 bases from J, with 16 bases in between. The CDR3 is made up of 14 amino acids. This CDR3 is CASKRTIALNEQFF. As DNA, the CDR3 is TGTGCCAGCAAGAGGACTATAGCTCTCAATGAGCAGTTCTTC.

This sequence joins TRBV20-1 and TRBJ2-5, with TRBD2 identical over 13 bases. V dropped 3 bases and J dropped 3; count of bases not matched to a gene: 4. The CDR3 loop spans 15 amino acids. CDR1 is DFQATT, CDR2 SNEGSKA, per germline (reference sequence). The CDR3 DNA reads TGCAGTGCTAGTGGACTAGCGGGAGCGGAAGAGACCCAGTACTTC. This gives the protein CSASGLAGAEETQYF.

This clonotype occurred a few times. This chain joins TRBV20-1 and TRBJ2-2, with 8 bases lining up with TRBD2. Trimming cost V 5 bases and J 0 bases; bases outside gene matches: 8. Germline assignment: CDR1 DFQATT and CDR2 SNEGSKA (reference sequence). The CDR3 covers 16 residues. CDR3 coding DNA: TGCAGTGCTCTCGGACTAGCAGGAACGAACACCGGGGAGCTGTTTTTT. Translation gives CSALGLAGTNTGELFF.

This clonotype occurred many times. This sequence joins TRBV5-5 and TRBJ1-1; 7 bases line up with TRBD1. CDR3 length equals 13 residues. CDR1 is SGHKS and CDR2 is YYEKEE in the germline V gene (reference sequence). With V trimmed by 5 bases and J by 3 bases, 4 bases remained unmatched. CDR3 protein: CASSSQGDTEAFF. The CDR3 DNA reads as TGTGCCAGCAGTTCTCAGGGGGACACTGAAGCTTTCTTT.

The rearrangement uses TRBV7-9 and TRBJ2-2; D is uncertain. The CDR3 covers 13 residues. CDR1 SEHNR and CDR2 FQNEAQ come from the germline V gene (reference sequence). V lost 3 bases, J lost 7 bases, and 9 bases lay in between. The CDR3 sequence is CASSFRADGELFF. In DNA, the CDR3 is TGTGCCAGCAGCTTTCGGGCAGACGGGGAGCTGTTTTTT. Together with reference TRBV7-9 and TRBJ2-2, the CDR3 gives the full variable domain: DTGVSQNPRHKITKRGQNVTFRCDPISEHNRLYWYRQTLGQGPEFLTYFQNEAQLEKSRLLSDRFSAERPKGSFSTLEIQRTEQGDSAMYLCASSFRADGELFFGEGSRLTVL.

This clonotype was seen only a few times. DNA for the CDR3: TGTGCCAGCAGTTTAACAGGGTGGGGAAGTCAGCCCCAGCATTTT. Its protein is CASSLTGWGSQPQHF. This rearrangement joins TRBV27 to TRBJ1-5; D might be TRBD1 (6 bases). Deletions cut 2 bases from V and 6 bases from J, with 14 bases between. Germline CDR1 and CDR2: MNHEY and SMNVEV (reference sequence). CDR3 length equals 15 residues.

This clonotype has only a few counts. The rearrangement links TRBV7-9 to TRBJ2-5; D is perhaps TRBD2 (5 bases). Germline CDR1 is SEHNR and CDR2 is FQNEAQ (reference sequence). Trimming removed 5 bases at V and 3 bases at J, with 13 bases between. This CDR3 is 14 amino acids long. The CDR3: CASSPTSYEETQYF. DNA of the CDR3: TGTGCCAGCAGCCCTACTAGTTATGAAGAGACCCAGTACTTC.

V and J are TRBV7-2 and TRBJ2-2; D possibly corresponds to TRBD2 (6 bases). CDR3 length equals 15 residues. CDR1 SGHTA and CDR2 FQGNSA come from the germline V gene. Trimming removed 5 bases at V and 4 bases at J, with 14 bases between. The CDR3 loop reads CASSISGSVTGELFF. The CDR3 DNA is TGTGCCAGCAGCATTAGCGGTTCCGTCACCGGGGAGCTGTTTTTT.

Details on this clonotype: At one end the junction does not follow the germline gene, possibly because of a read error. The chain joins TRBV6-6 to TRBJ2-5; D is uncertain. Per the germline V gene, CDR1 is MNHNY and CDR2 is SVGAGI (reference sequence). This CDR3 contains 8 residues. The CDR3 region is CASSYLDF. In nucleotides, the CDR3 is TGTGCCAGCAGTTACTTGGACTTC.